This TCR beta chain was profiled in a study of cytomegalovirus exposure and HLA in healthy donors. Study conclusions and caveats: Productive rates of about 87% or about 30% were seen for most TCR beta V segments in an earlier analysis. TCR beta V- and J-gene trimming was later associated with a missense DCLRE1C variant.

This PCR relied on a set of 60 Vbeta primers and 13 Jbeta primers. The table came from immunoSEQ multiplex PCR; TCRdb's copy has only in-frame clones and leaves some out. This sample has roughly 160,000 clones, with roughly 80% found just once. CDR3 length equals 16 residues. Concerning this clone itself: Its antigen is undetermined.

Specimen: PBMCs. This TCR was recovered from a man in his forties in good health and CMV-seronegative. The J gene is TRBJ2-7, the V gene TRBV21-1; the table names TRBD1, a call not compared with the DNA. TRBV21-1 represents a pseudogene. The CDR3 loop reads CASSEKRTGGVYEQYF. For the CDR3, the DNA is TGTGCCAGCAGCGAGAAAAGGACAGGGGGCGTGTACGAGCAGTACTTC.